These 7 T cell receptor beta chains share one sample of origin, sequenced in a study of metastatic and nonmetastatic thyroid tumors. MiXCR re-clonotyped the PCR reads for TCRdb. The sample shows over 40,000 clones, about an eighth of them seen only once. Before thyroid surgery, none of the patients had received any treatment. Sample: blood. The receptors were sampled from a female donor with papillary thyroid cancer or a benign thyroid nodule (not recorded which). Some clones in this sample may be carry-over from other donors' samples.

Many counts were recorded for this clone. The rearrangement joins TRBV19 to TRBJ1-5; TRBD1 matches 7 bases. From germline, CDR1 is LNHDA and CDR2 SQIVND (reference sequence). V gave up 9 bases and J gave up 0 bases; unmatched junction bases: 8. CDR3 length: 15 amino acids. This CDR3 is CASLRGFYSNQPQHF. CDR3 bases: TGTGCCAGCCTCAGGGGGTTCTATAGCAATCAGCCCCAGCATTTT. Full variable domain (remainder filled in from reference TRBV19 and TRBJ1-5): DGGITQSPKYLFRKEGQNVTLSCEQNLNHDAMYWYRQDPGQGLRLIYYSQIVNDFQKGDIAEGYSVSREKKESFPLTVTSAQKNPTAFYLCASLRGFYSNQPQHFGDGTRLSIL.

The sample holds many counts of this clone. V and J are TRBV5-8 and TRBJ2-1; 8 bases are shared with TRBD2. The CDR3 consists of 12 residues. Germline trimming cut 7 bases from V and 10 bases from J; bases unmatched to any gene: 7. Germline V gene lookup returns CDR1 SGHTS and CDR2 YDEGEE. CDR3 sequence: CASPLAVPEQFF. CDR3 DNA sequence: TGTGCCAGCCCACTAGCGGTTCCCGAGCAGTTCTTC.

As for this clone: The junction shows a germline mismatch at one end, possibly a read error. The chain couples TRBV20-1 to TRBJ2-7; tentatively, D is TRBD1 (6 bases). The CDR3 runs 12 residues. Germline CDR1 is DFQATT and CDR2 is SNEGSKA (reference sequence). The CDR3 here is CSALTTGNEHYF. CDR3 DNA sequence: TGCAGTGCACTCACGACAGGTAACGAGCATTACTTC.

This clone was observed at least ten times. The J gene is TRBJ2-7, the V gene TRBV7-9, with D perhaps matching TRBD1 (5 bases). From germline, CDR1 is SEHNR and CDR2 FQNEAQ (reference sequence). V was clipped by 4 bases and J by 5 bases, with 12 bases between them. The CDR3 length is 13 residues. Written as DNA, the CDR3 is TGTGCCAGCAGCTACCCCCAGGGCCACGAGCAGTACTTC. Protein: CASSYPQGHEQYF.

This clone was seen repeatedly, ten times or more. The chain joins TRBV7-2 to TRBJ2-7, with 10 bases fitting TRBD1. In germline, CDR1 is SGHTA, CDR2 FQGNSA. This CDR3 region has 14 residues. Germline trimming cut 6 bases from V and 3 bases from J; bases unmatched to any gene: 5. CDR3 protein: CASSPGTGVYEQYF. The CDR3 DNA follows: TGTGCCAGCAGTCCAGGGACAGGGGTCTACGAGCAGTACTTC.

This clone occurred many times. V and J are TRBV6-2 or TRBV6-3 and TRBJ2-7; tentative D call: TRBD2 (5 bases). CDR3 length: 11 residues. The germline CDR1 and CDR2 sequences are MNHEY and SVGEGT. With 5 bases removed from V and 5 bases from J, the gap between germline ends came to 7 bases. This CDR3 reads CASSILDEQYF. The CDR3 bases are TGTGCCAGCAGTATACTAGACGAGCAGTACTTC.

This clone was counted at least ten times. V gene TRBV15 combines with J gene TRBJ2-3; a weak D match, TRBD1 (6 bases). Trimming pared 4 bases from V and 6 bases from J, leaving 20 bases between. Germline V gene lookup returns CDR1 LNHNV and CDR2 YYDKDF (reference sequence). This CDR3 comprises 16 residues. The CDR3, as DNA: TGTGCCACCAGCACGATGGGACACCTGGGAGAGGATACGCAGTATTTT. Its translation: CATSTMGHLGEDTQYF. The entire variable domain, with the rest obtained from reference TRBV15 and TRBJ2-3, is as follows: DAMVIQNPRYQVTQFGKPVTLSCSQTLNHNVMYWYQQKSSQAPKLLFHYYDKDFNNEADTPDNFQSRRPNTSFCFLDIRSPGLGDTAMYLCATSTMGHLGEDTQYFGPGTRLTVL.